A selection of T cell receptor beta chains follows, all from one sample in a study of PD-1 blockade in mismatch repair-deficient tumors. TCRdb's copy holds only in-frame clones and misses some; the assay was immunoSEQ multiplex PCR. This sample carries around 100,000 clones, roughly 80% of them seen once, and the ten largest clones take 4.7%. The specimen was peripheral blood, collected 60 weeks after starting pembrolizumab. The source is an adult with mismatch repair-deficient cancer. Both conserved end residues are part of each CDR3. A D gene is named only where the DNA matches it firmly.

CDR3 length: 14
D gene: TRBD1
V gene: TRBV6-5
CDR3 protein: CASSYSTGGTEAFF

CDR3 length: 15
D gene: .
V gene: TRBV11-3
CDR3 protein: CASSTGTQGTDTQYF

CDR3 length: 15
D gene: .
V gene: TRBV30
CDR3 protein: CAWREGRGIGNTIYF

CDR3 length: 16
D gene: TRBD1
V gene: TRBV5-1
CDR3 protein: CASTPVQGAISYGYTF

CDR3 length: 13
D gene: .
V gene: TRBV6-1
CDR3 protein: CASSALISYEQYF

CDR3 length: 15
D gene: .
V gene: TRBV7-2
CDR3 protein: CASSSTGRKDEKLFF

CDR3 length: 16
D gene: .
V gene: TRBV5-1
CDR3 protein: CASSLADRSSYNEQFF

CDR3 length: 15
D gene: .
V gene: TRBV18
CDR3 protein: CASSPFSNSGNTIYF

CDR3 length: 15
D gene: TRBD1
V gene: TRBV5-6
CDR3 protein: CASRGTGGLNYGYTF

CDR3 length: 16
D gene: TRBD2
V gene: TRBV9
CDR3 protein: CASSAKLAGEPDTQYF

CDR3 length: 15
D gene: TRBD1
V gene: TRBV6-6
CDR3 protein: CASSYQGANTGELFF

CDR3 length: 14
D gene: .
V gene: TRBV11-2
CDR3 protein: CASSFSGRNTEAFF